Presented here are 10 T cell receptor beta chains from one specimen sequenced in a study of persistence of HIV-infected CD4 T cells. No antigens are known for them. Cells were stimulated with CMV-infected fibroblast lysates at roughly 10 ug/mL. CD40L/CD69 double-negative CD45RO-high memory CD4+ T cells were collected. The libraries were made with immunoSEQ version 4 in survey mode. Assay: immunoSEQ multiplex PCR; the TCRdb copy retains only in-frame clones and omits some. This table has 25,000 to 35,000 clones, around 82% appearing once. This specimen was CD4+ T cells sorted from PBMCs after roughly 17-hour stimulation, taken from a patient who received antiretroviral therapy. The receptors come from an adult woman with HIV who was CMV-seropositive.

This chain links TRBV29-1 with TRBJ2-2; 8 bases align to TRBD2. The V gene's germline CDR1 is SQVTM and CDR2 ANQGSEA. This CDR3 is 15 amino acids long. The CDR3 sequence is CSAREGGGIAGELFF. Written as DNA, the CDR3 is TGCAGTGCTCGGGAGGGCGGGGGAATCGCCGGGGAGCTGTTTTTT.

The chain joins TRBV4-2 to TRBJ1-3; possibly TRBD1 for D (6 bases). V was trimmed by 3 bases and J by 2 bases, leaving 8 bases between them. The CDR3 spans 14 residues. CDR1 is LGHNA, CDR2 YNFKEQ, per germline. CDR3 region: CASSQTGPGNTIYF. The CDR3 coding sequence is TGTGCCAGCAGCCAGACAGGCCCTGGAAACACCATATATTTT.

The gene calls are TRBV11-3 and TRBJ2-2, with TRBD2 matching 11 bases. The germline gives CDR1 SGHNT, CDR2 YENEEA. V was clipped by 5 bases and J by 5 bases; unmatched bases: 10. This CDR3 spans 17 amino acids. CDR3 nucleotide sequence: TGTGCCAGCAGCCAGGGTCGAACTAGCGGGAGAACCGGGGAGCTGTTTTTT. Translating gives CASSQGRTSGRTGELFF.

This clone was recorded a few times. The CDR3: CASSEGPIATNEKLFF. Written as DNA, the CDR3 is TGCGCCAGCAGCGAGGGACCGATTGCAACTAATGAAAAACTGTTTTTT. V gene TRBV5-1 combines with J gene TRBJ1-4; D possibly corresponds to TRBD1 (5 bases). The length of the CDR3 is 16 residues. Deletions cut 4 bases from V and 0 bases from J, with 13 bases between. The germline V gene encodes CDR1 SGHRS and CDR2 YFSETQ.

This clone was counted between two and nine times. The V gene is TRBV2, the J gene TRBJ2-5; D remains ambiguous. Germline V gene lookup returns CDR1 SNHLY and CDR2 FYNNEI. This CDR3 spans 13 amino acids. The V end lost 6 bases, the J end lost 2 bases, and 10 bases lay between the germline ends. CDR3 in amino acids: CASSRGIQETQYF. CDR3 sequence (DNA): TGTGCCAGCAGCCGTGGAATACAAGAGACCCAGTACTTC.

The chain couples TRBV6-2 or TRBV6-3 to TRBJ2-5; unclear D gene. V was pared by 2 bases and J by 4 bases, with 2 bases between. Germline values: CDR1 MNHEY, CDR2 SVGEGT. This CDR3 region has 11 residues. The chain's CDR3 is CASSYGETQYF. CDR3 nucleotides: TGTGCCAGCAGTTACGGAGAGACCCAGTACTTC.

This sequence joins TRBV29-1 and TRBJ2-7, with D unresolved. The CDR3 is made up of 13 amino acids. V was cut by 5 bases and J by 0 bases, with 11 bases left in between. In germline, CDR1 is SQVTM, CDR2 ANQGSEA. The CDR3 DNA sequence: TGCAGCGTTTCCGGGTTACCCTCCTACGAGCAGTACTTC. Translation gives CSVSGLPSYEQYF.

This rearrangement joins TRBV6-5 to TRBJ1-3, with D perhaps matching TRBD1 (6 bases). V was clipped by 8 bases and J by 4 bases, with 18 bases between them. Germline CDR1 is MNHEY and CDR2 is SVGAGI. This CDR3 is 15 amino acids long. In DNA, the CDR3 is TGTGCCAGCGGGTGGAGGGGGATTTCGGGAAACACCATATATTTT. Translation gives CASGWRGISGNTIYF.

The J gene is TRBJ1-2, the V gene TRBV20-1; D perhaps matches TRBD1 (5 bases). V was pared by 3 bases and J by 4 bases, with 12 bases between. This CDR3 has 13 amino acids. Germline CDR1 and CDR2: DFQATT and SNEGSKA (reference sequence). The DNA for the CDR3 is TGCAGTGCTAGTCAAGGGGAGGTCTATGGCTACACCTTC. It yields the protein CSASQGEVYGYTF.

The genes are TRBV19 and TRBJ1-5; D remains unclear. Germline V CDR1 and CDR2: LNHDA, SQIVND (reference sequence). The V and J ends lost 8 bases and 6 bases respectively, with 20 bases between them. This CDR3 contains 15 residues. The CDR3 DNA reads TGTGCCAGTCAGAGACGACGGTCCGAGGGTCAGCCCCAGCATTTT. Encoded protein: CASQRRRSEGQPQHF. The full variable domain, in which reference TRBV19 and TRBJ1-5 provide the parts outside the CDR3, is DGGITQSPKYLFRKEGQNVTLSCEQNLNHDAMYWYRQDPGQGLRLIYYSQIVNDFQKGDIAEGYSVSREKKESFPLTVTSAQKNPTAFYLCASQRRRSEGQPQHFGDGTRLSIL.